These 21 T cell receptor beta chains were sequenced from one sample in a study of cytomegalovirus exposure and HLA in healthy donors. The study ran its PCR with 60 Vbeta and 13 Jbeta primers. The method was immunoSEQ multiplex PCR; TCRdb's version includes in-frame clones alone and lacks a portion of them. The sample includes under 200,000 clones, roughly 79% seen only once; the top ten take more than 12%. The sequenced sample was PBMCs. Every receptor here comes from a man aged 45 to 65 in good health and CMV-seropositive.

The gene calls are TRBV2 and TRBJ2-7, with D possibly matching TRBD1 (8 bases). There are 14 residues in the CDR3. Germline V CDR1 and CDR2: SNHLY, FYNNEI. Trimming removed 4 bases from V and 3 bases from J, with 13 bases in between. CDR3 sequence: CASSAQGGGYEQYF. DNA of the CDR3: TGTGCCAGCAGTGCACAGGGGGGGGGCTACGAGCAGTACTTC.

The chain combines TRBV2 with TRBJ2-2, with D unresolved. The CDR3 contains 14 residues. From germline, CDR1 is SNHLY and CDR2 FYNNEI. Deletions cut 8 bases from V and 4 bases from J, with 14 bases between. The CDR3 reads CASGLGPITGELFF. The CDR3 coding sequence is TGTGCCAGCGGGCTGGGTCCTATCACCGGGGAGCTGTTTTTT.

The CDR3 DNA follows: TGTGCCAGCAGCTTGGCCGGGACAGGTCCCTACAATGAGCAGTTCTTC. Encoded protein: CASSLAGTGPYNEQFF. The rearrangement links TRBV5-5 to TRBJ2-1, with 8 bases aligning to TRBD1. Losses at the gene ends were 0 bases for V and 2 bases for J; bases not matched to a gene: 4. The germline V gene has CDR1 SGHKS and CDR2 YYEKEE (reference sequence). The CDR3 covers 16 residues.

The count of this clone is one. The chain carries TRBV5-1 and TRBJ2-7; 12 bases fit TRBD1. The germline V gene encodes CDR1 SGHRS and CDR2 YFSETQ. J gave up 5 bases and V 2 bases, and 8 bases lay outside the gene matches. The CDR3 is 16 amino acids. This chain's CDR3 is CASSLTTGTGGDEQYF. The CDR3 nucleotides read TGCGCCAGCAGCTTAACAACCGGGACAGGGGGCGACGAGCAGTACTTC.

The rearrangement links TRBV5-5 to TRBJ2-7; 8 bases map to TRBD1. The germline gives CDR1 SGHKS, CDR2 YYEKEE (reference sequence). V lost 2 bases to trimming and J lost 6 bases; unmatched junction nucleotides: 10. This CDR3 is built from 15 residues. The CDR3 DNA reads TGTGCCAGCAGCTTAACAGGGGGTTGGGGGCTCGAGCAGTACGTC. It is translated as CASSLTGGWGLEQYV.

The rearrangement links TRBV27 to TRBJ2-1, with TRBD2 matching over 14 bases. With V trimmed by 6 bases and J by 7 bases, 5 bases remained unmatched. CDR3 size: 15 residues. Germline V gene sequence: CDR1 MNHEY, CDR2 SMNVEV (reference sequence). CDR3 in DNA: TGTGCCAGCAGGCAGGGACTAGCGGGGGAGAATGAGCAGTTCTTC. The encoded protein is CASRQGLAGENEQFF.

In its sample, this clone was seen once. CDR3 region: CATSRGGLAGGNTDTQYF. CDR3 coding DNA: TGTGCCACCAGCAGAGGGGGACTAGCGGGGGGCAACACAGATACGCAGTATTTT. The chain links TRBV15 to TRBJ2-3; TRBD2 aligns across 15 bases. The V gene's germline CDR1 is LNHNV and CDR2 YYDKDF (reference sequence). The CDR3 consists of 18 residues. Losses at the gene ends were 1 base for V and 2 bases for J; bases not matched to a gene: 4.

The chain couples TRBV18 to TRBJ2-4, with D possibly being TRBD2 (5 bases). The V and J ends lost 1 base and 0 bases respectively, with 10 bases between them. The CDR3 sequence is 16 residues long. Germline loops: CDR1 KGHSH, CDR2 LQKENI. Here the CDR3 DNA reads TGTGCCAGCTCACCACTCGGAGGAGTAGCCAAAAACATTCAGTACTTC. Protein: CASSPLGGVAKNIQYF.

The chain couples TRBV4-1 to TRBJ1-3; the match to TRBD1 covers 7 bases. The ends lost 2 bases at V and 1 base at J; junction bases unmatched: 5. CDR1 is MGHRA and CDR2 is YSYEKL in the germline V gene. The CDR3 extends over 16 amino acids. The CDR3 nucleotides read TGCGCCAGCAGCCAACCCACAGGGGATTCTGGAAACACCATATATTTT. This gives the protein CASSQPTGDSGNTIYF.

The chain joins TRBV6-5 to TRBJ1-3, with TRBD1 identical over 9 bases. V lost 5 bases to trimming and J lost 2 bases; unmatched junction nucleotides: 1. The germline CDR1 and CDR2 sequences are MNHEY and SVGAGI. The length of the CDR3 is 14 residues. The CDR3 DNA reads TGTGCCAGCAGTCGGACAGGGGCTGGAAACACCATATATTTT. Residues: CASSRTGAGNTIYF.

This chain joins TRBV9 and TRBJ2-7; the D is unclear. This CDR3 has 12 amino acids. V dropped 4 bases and J dropped 7 bases, with 12 bases sitting between them. CDR1 and CDR2 (germline): SGDLS, YYNGEE. The DNA for the CDR3 is TGTGCCAGCAGCCGCCAAGGGCGGGAGCAGTACGTC. Protein: CASSRQGREQYV.

This sequence joins TRBV11-2 and TRBJ2-5; D is unresolved. Between the trimmed V and J ends, which lost 3 bases and 2 bases, there was a span of 7 bases. Per the germline V gene, CDR1 is SGHAT and CDR2 is FQNNGV. The CDR3 contains 13 residues. CDR3 sequence: CASSLLIQETQYF. DNA for the CDR3: TGTGCCAGCAGCTTGTTAATACAAGAGACCCAGTACTTC.

V usage is TRBV30 and J usage is TRBJ2-7, with TRBD2 identical over 7 bases. Germline V gene sequence: CDR1 GTSNPN, CDR2 SVGIG (reference sequence). The CDR3 has 13 residues. V gave up 5 bases and J gave up 3 bases; unmatched junction bases: 7. The CDR3 DNA sequence: TGTGCCTGGTCGCGGGGGAGATACTACGAGCAGTACTTC. Translating it yields CAWSRGRYYEQYF.

The chain uses TRBV18 and TRBJ2-1; 9 bases map to TRBD2. Germline CDR1 reads KGHSH; CDR2 reads LQKENI. V trimming: 3 bases; J trimming: 7 bases; junction bases outside the gene matches: 7. This CDR3 has 15 amino acids. CDR3 DNA: TGTGCCAGCTCACCGAGGCGGGGGGGCGGGAATGAGCAGTTCTTC. This gives the protein CASSPRRGGGNEQFF.

The rearrangement joins TRBV7-3 to TRBJ1-1; the D is unclear. The germline CDR1 and CDR2 sequences are SGHTA and FQGTGA. Trimming took 1 base from V and 1 from J, leaving 10 bases between them. This CDR3 is 15 amino acids long. Written as DNA, the CDR3 is TGTGCCAGCAGCTTAATAAAGGCGGGGAACACTGAAGCTTTCTTT. It is translated as CASSLIKAGNTEAFF.

The chain has TRBV6-1 and TRBJ1-2; D gene unclear. The CDR3 is 12 residues long. The V gene lost 8 bases and the J gene lost 4 bases, with 11 bases spanning the gap. Germline V gives CDR1 MNHNS, CDR2 SASEGT. Here the CDR3 reads CASEGQTYGYTF. The DNA for the CDR3 is TGTGCCAGCGAGGGCCAGACCTATGGCTACACCTTC.

The genes are TRBV4-3 and TRBJ2-3, with TRBD2 matching over 11 bases. Per the germline V gene, CDR1 is LGHNA and CDR2 is YSLEER. The CDR3 length is 20 residues. After removal of 3 bases from V and 0 bases from J, the junction contained 14 bases not matched to a gene. This CDR3 is CASSHLLMGSSGGSTDTQYF. The CDR3 nucleotides are TGCGCCAGCAGCCACCTCCTTATGGGCTCTAGCGGGGGGAGCACAGATACGCAGTATTTT.

The chain couples TRBV7-2 to TRBJ1-6, with a weak D call TRBD1 (5 bases). Germline V gene lookup returns CDR1 SGHTA and CDR2 FQGNSA. The CDR3 consists of 14 residues. Trimming shortened V by 5 bases and J by 7 bases, and 12 bases separated the two germline ends. This CDR3 reads CASSRSNRNSPLHF. CDR3 DNA: TGTGCCAGCAGCCGATCCAACAGGAATTCACCCCTCCACTTT. Full variable domain (missing parts from reference TRBV7-2 and TRBJ1-6): GAGVSQSPSNKVTEKGKDVELRCDPISGHTALYWYRQSLGQGLEFLIYFQGNSAPDKSGLPSDRFSAERTGGSVSTLTIQRTQQEDSAVYLCASSRSNRNSPLHFGNGTRLTVT.

The chain couples TRBV6-5 to TRBJ2-7, with D tentatively TRBD1 (6 bases). Deletions cut 5 bases from V and 1 base from J, with 15 bases between. The CDR3 contains 15 residues. Germline V gives CDR1 MNHEY, CDR2 SVGAGI. CDR3 amino acids: CASSPTGIRSYEQYF. For the CDR3, the DNA is TGTGCCAGCAGTCCTACAGGGATCCGGTCCTACGAGCAGTACTTC.

The rearrangement joins TRBV11-2 to TRBJ2-3; 8 bases match TRBD2. Per germline, CDR1 SGHAT and CDR2 FQNNGV. The ends lost 11 bases at V and 4 bases at J; junction bases unmatched: 17. This CDR3 has 16 amino acids. The CDR3 region is CASSRYGGGYADTQYF. The CDR3 bases are TGTGCCTCCTCACGATACGGCGGGGGGTATGCAGATACGCAGTATTTT.

This clone was counted only a few times. The chain couples TRBV14 to TRBJ1-1; D call uncertain. Germline CDR1 reads SGHDN; CDR2 reads FVKESK. The V end lost 1 base, the J end lost 1 base, and 7 bases lay between the germline ends. The CDR3 runs to 14 residues. CDR3 in amino acids: CASSQVRRNTEAFF. The CDR3 DNA follows: TGTGCCAGCAGCCAAGTGCGGCGGAACACTGAAGCTTTCTTT.